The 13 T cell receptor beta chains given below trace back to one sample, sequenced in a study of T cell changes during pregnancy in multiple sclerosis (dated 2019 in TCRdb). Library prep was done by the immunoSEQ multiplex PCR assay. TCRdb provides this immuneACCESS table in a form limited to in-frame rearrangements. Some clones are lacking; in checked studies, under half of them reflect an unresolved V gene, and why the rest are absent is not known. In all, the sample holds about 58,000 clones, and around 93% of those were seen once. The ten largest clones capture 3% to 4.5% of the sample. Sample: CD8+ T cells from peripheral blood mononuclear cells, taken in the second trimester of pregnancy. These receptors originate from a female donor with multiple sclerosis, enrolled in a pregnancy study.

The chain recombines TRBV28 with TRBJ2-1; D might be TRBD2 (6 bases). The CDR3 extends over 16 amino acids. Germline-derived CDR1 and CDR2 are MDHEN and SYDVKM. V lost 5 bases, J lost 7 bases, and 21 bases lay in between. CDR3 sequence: CASSLRGGGPINEQFF. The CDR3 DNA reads TGTGCCAGCAGTCTCCGGGGCGGAGGGCCTATAAATGAGCAGTTCTTC.

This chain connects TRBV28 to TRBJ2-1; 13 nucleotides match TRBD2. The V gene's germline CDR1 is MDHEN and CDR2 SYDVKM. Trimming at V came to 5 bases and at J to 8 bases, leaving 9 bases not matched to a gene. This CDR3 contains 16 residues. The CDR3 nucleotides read TGTGCCAGCAGTCTAGGACTAGCGGGAGCGGTCGATGAGCAGTTCTTC. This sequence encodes CASSLGLAGAVDEQFF.

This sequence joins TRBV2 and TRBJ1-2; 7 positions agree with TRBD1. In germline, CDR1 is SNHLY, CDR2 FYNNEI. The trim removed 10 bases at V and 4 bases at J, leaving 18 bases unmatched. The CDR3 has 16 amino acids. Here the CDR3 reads CATYERGQNPIYGYTF. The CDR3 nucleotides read TGTGCCACCTACGAAAGGGGACAGAACCCGATCTATGGCTACACCTTC. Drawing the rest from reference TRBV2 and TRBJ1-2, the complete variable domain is EPEVTQTPSHQVTQMGQEVILRCVPISNHLYFYWYRQILGQKVEFLVSFYNNEISEKSEIFDDQFSVERPDGSNFTLKIRSTKLEDSAMYFCATYERGQNPIYGYTFGSGTRLTVV.

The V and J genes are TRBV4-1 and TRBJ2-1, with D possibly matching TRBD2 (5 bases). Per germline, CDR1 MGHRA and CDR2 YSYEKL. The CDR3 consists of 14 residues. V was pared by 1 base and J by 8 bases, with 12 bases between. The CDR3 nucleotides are TGCGCCAGCAGCCAAGTAAGCGGTGTTGATGAGCAGTTCTTC. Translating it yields CASSQVSGVDEQFF.

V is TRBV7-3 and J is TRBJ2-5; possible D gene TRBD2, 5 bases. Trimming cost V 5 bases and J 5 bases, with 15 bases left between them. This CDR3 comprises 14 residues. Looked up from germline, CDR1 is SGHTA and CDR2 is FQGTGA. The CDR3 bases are TGTGCCAGCAGCCTACTGGGGTCGGGGGAGACCCAGTACTTC. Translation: CASSLLGSGETQYF. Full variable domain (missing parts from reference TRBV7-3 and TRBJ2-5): GAGVSQTPSNKVTEKGKYVELRCDPISGHTALYWYRQSLGQGPEFLIYFQGTGAADDSGLPNDRFFAVRPEGSVSTLKIQRTERGDSAVYLCASSLLGSGETQYFGPGTRLLVL.

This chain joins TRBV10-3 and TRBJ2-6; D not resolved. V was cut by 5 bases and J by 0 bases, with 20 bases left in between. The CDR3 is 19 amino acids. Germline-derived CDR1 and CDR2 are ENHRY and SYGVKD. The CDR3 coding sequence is TGTGCCATCAGTTTCACCCTCGCGGAGACGCGCTCTGGGGCCAACGTCCTGACTTTC. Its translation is CAISFTLAETRSGANVLTF.

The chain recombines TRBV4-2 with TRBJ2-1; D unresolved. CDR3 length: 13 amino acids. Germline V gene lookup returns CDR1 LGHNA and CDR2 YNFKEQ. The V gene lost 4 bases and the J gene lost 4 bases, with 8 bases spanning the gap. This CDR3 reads CASSPTRYNEQFF. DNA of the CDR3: TGTGCCAGCAGCCCGACACGTTACAATGAGCAGTTCTTC.

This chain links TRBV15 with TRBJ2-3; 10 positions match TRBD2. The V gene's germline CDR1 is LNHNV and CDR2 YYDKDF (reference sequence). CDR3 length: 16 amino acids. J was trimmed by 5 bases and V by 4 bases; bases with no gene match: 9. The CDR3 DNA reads TGTGCCACCAGCAAGTGGGCTAGCGGGAGTGGAGATACGCAGTATTTT. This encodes CATSKWASGSGDTQYF.

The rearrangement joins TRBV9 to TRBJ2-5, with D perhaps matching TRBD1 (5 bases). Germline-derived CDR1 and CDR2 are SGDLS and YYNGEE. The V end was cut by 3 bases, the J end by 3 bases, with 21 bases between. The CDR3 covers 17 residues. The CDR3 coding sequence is TGTGCCAGCAGCGCCTCTGGGGCAGGGATTGGAGAAGAGACCCAGTACTTC. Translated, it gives CASSASGAGIGEETQYF.

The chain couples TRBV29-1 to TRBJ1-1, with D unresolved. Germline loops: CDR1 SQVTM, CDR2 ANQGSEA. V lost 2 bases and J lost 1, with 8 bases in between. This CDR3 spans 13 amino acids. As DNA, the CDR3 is TGCAGCGTTGAATCGGGAGAGAACACTGAAGCTTTCTTT. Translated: CSVESGENTEAFF.

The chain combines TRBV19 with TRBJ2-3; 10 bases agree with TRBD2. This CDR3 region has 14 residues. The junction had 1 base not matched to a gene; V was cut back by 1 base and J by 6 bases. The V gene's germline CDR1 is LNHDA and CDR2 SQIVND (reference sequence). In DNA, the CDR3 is TGTGCCAGTAGTATAGGACTAGCGGGCGATACGCAGTATTTT. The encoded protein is CASSIGLAGDTQYF.

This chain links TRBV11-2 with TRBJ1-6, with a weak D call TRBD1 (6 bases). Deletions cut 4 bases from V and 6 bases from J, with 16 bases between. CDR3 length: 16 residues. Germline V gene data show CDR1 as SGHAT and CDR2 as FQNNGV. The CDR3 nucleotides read TGTGCCAGCAGCTCTCGAGGACAGCGCGTTAATTCACCCCTCCACTTT. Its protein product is CASSSRGQRVNSPLHF.

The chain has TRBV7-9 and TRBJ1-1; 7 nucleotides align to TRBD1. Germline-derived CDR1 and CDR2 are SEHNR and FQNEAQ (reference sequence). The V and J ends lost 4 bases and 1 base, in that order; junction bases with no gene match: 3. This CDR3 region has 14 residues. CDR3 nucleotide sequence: TGTGCCAGCAGCTCCGGGACAGCGAACACTGAAGCTTTCTTT. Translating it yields CASSSGTANTEAFF.